What follows are 18 T cell receptor beta chains derived from one specimen sequenced in a study of control samples from healthy donors and cancer patients. Assay used: immunoSEQ multiplex PCR; TCRdb lists only in-frame clones, some missing. The sample lists tens of thousands of clones, around 84% seen once, with roughly 3.1% in the top ten. Sequencing was done on a sample of PBMCs. The receptors come from a woman aged 45-60 years with lung cancer.

The chain couples TRBV25-1 to TRBJ1-2; D is unclear. Germline assignment: CDR1 MGHDK and CDR2 SYGVNS. This CDR3 is built from 11 residues. Trimming took 2 bases from V and 7 from J, leaving 5 bases between them. CDR3 nucleotide sequence: TGTGCCAGCAGTGAAGTAGGTGGCTACACCTTC. Encoded protein: CASSEVGGYTF.

This sequence joins TRBV19 and TRBJ1-1; TRBD1 matches 8 bases. This CDR3 spans 14 amino acids. Germline trimming cut 8 bases from V and 6 bases from J; bases unmatched to any gene: 11. Germline CDR1 is LNHDA and CDR2 is SQIVND (reference sequence). CDR3 bases: TGTGCCAGTTCACGCGGACAGGGAAAGGCTGAAGCTTTCTTT. Its translation is CASSRGQGKAEAFF.

The J gene is TRBJ1-1, the V gene TRBV3-1 (or the pseudogene TRBV3-2), with unresolved D. The CDR3 is 12 residues long. With 5 bases removed from V and 10 bases from J, the gap between germline ends came to 14 bases. The V gene's germline CDR1 is LGHDT and CDR2 YNNKEL (reference sequence). CDR3 protein: CASSSAVQRAFF. As DNA, the CDR3 is TGTGCCAGCAGCTCGGCCGTTCAGAGAGCTTTCTTT.

The CDR3 coding sequence is TGTGCCAGTAGTATCTTTTCGGGACAGACATACGAGCAGTACTTC. Its protein product is CASSIFSGQTYEQYF. The chain employs TRBV19 and TRBJ2-7; 7 bases map to TRBD1. Germline V gene sequence: CDR1 LNHDA, CDR2 SQIVND (reference sequence). The CDR3 has 15 residues. Unmatched junction bases numbered 9, after V lost 3 bases and J lost 4 bases.

The chain links TRBV7-8 to TRBJ2-7, with 8 positions matching TRBD2. This CDR3 contains 14 residues. The J segment lost 3 bases and the V segment lost 5 bases, leaving 6 bases of the junction unmatched. Germline assignment: CDR1 SGHVS and CDR2 FQNEAQ. The DNA for the CDR3 is TGTGCCAGCAGCGTAGGGGCGGGGGGCTACGAGCAGTACTTC. It is translated as CASSVGAGGYEQYF.

The chain joins TRBV12-5 to TRBJ1-1, with D possibly TRBD1 on 5 matching bases. The CDR3 sequence is 14 residues long. Trimming removed 3 bases at V and 6 bases at J, with 14 bases between. From germline, CDR1 is LGHNT and CDR2 FRNRAP. Here the CDR3 DNA reads TGTGCTAGTGGTTTCCCCCCAGGGAAAGCTGAAGCTTTCTTT. This codes for CASGFPPGKAEAFF.

The CDR3 spells CAWRDRFFSEAFF. As DNA, the CDR3 is TGTGCCTGGAGGGACAGGTTCTTCTCTGAAGCTTTCTTT. V gene TRBV30 combines with J gene TRBJ1-1; 7 positions match TRBD1. The V gene's germline CDR1 is GTSNPN and CDR2 SVGIG (reference sequence). V shed 3 bases and J 6 bases; nucleotides not matched to a gene: 7. The CDR3 loop spans 13 amino acids.

The rearrangement uses TRBV4-3 and TRBJ1-1; the D is unclear. The CDR3 sequence is 15 residues long. V lost 0 bases and J lost 0, with 8 bases in between. CDR1 and CDR2 (germline): LGHNA, YSLEER. The CDR3 spells CASSQDKTMNTEAFF. The CDR3 coding sequence is TGCGCCAGCAGCCAAGATAAAACCATGAACACTGAAGCTTTCTTT.

This chain joins TRBV7-9 and TRBJ1-2; D is undetermined. Germline V gene sequence: CDR1 SEHNR, CDR2 FQNEAQ (reference sequence). The CDR3 consists of 14 residues. Trimming took 1 base from V and 7 from J, leaving 13 bases between them. The CDR3 DNA is TGTGCCAGCAGCTTAGGTGTAGGGATTGGTGGCTACACCTTC. Translation gives CASSLGVGIGGYTF.

The chain links TRBV24-1 to TRBJ2-7; possible D gene TRBD2, 5 bases. V was cut by 4 bases and J by 6 bases, with 18 bases left in between. The germline gives CDR1 KGHDR, CDR2 SFDVKD. This CDR3 is built from 15 residues. The CDR3 region is CATSEGEARAFEQYF. The CDR3 DNA sequence: TGTGCCACCAGTGAAGGAGAGGCGCGGGCCTTCGAGCAGTACTTC.

The V call is TRBV30, the J call TRBJ1-3; the D is unclear. Germline CDR1 GTSNPN, CDR2 SVGIG (reference sequence). This CDR3 has 15 residues. V was shortened by 0 bases and J by 3 bases, with 12 bases between the two germline ends. CDR3 sequence: CAWSVGGMGGNTIYF. CDR3 nucleotides: TGTGCCTGGAGTGTAGGTGGGATGGGTGGAAACACCATATATTTT. The full variable domain, rest sourced from reference TRBV30 and TRBJ1-3, is SQTIHQWPATLVQPVGSPLSLECTVEGTSNPNLYWYRQAAGRGLQLLFYSVGIGQISSEVPQNLSASRPQDRQFILSSKKLLLSDSGFYLCAWSVGGMGGNTIYFGEGSWLTVV.

V usage is TRBV6-5 and J usage is TRBJ1-1; possibly TRBD1 for D (5 bases). Germline lookup yields CDR1 MNHEY and CDR2 SVGAGI. Between the trimmed V and J ends, which lost 6 bases and 1 base, there was a span of 9 bases. CDR3 length: 13 residues. The DNA of the CDR3 is TGTGCCAGCAGAACCCAGGGGAACACTGAAGCTTTCTTT. Its protein product is CASRTQGNTEAFF.

CDR3 sequence: CASSAGGDEQFF. DNA for the CDR3: TGTGCCAGCAGCGCTGGGGGGGATGAGCAGTTCTTC. V and J are TRBV7-7 and TRBJ2-1; 7 bases align to TRBD2. The CDR3 runs 12 residues. Germline assignment: CDR1 SSHAT and CDR2 FNYEAQ (reference sequence). With 5 bases clipped from V and 8 bases from J, the junction kept 3 bases outside the gene matches.

The V call is TRBV27, the J call TRBJ1-2, with 8 positions matching TRBD1. The V gene end was trimmed by 8 bases and the J gene end by 7 bases; junction bases not matched to a gene: 9. Germline V gene lookup returns CDR1 MNHEY and CDR2 SMNVEV (reference sequence). This CDR3 is built from 13 residues. This chain's CDR3 is CASVPLQGGGYTF. Written as DNA, the CDR3 is TGTGCCAGCGTTCCTTTACAGGGGGGTGGCTACACCTTC.

The chain uses TRBV13 and TRBJ1-1, with D maybe TRBD1 (6 bases). V gave up 5 bases and J gave up 9 bases, with 16 bases separating them. The CDR3 has 13 residues. The germline V gene has CDR1 PRHDT and CDR2 FYEKMQ (reference sequence). The CDR3 protein is CASSQGPGKKAFF. DNA of the CDR3: TGTGCCAGCAGCCAGGGGCCGGGGAAGAAAGCTTTCTTT.

The chain couples TRBV6-5 to TRBJ1-2; TRBD1 agrees at 8 bases. V was clipped by 11 bases and J by 6 bases; unmatched bases: 17. CDR1 MNHEY and CDR2 SVGAGI come from the germline V gene. This CDR3 contains 15 residues. CDR3 bases: TGTGCCTCCAGAGGCAGGGGGCGAGGGGAGGATGGCTACACCTTC. Translated, it gives CASRGRGRGEDGYTF.

This clone has only one observation. The chain carries TRBV5-1 and TRBJ2-3; TRBD1 is a possible D gene (5 bases). From germline, CDR1 is SGHRS and CDR2 YFSETQ. This CDR3 region has 18 residues. The V end lost 4 bases, the J end lost 5 bases, and 26 bases lay between the germline ends. The CDR3 sequence: CASSRPKAGQAYRDTQYF. The CDR3 DNA reads TGCGCCAGCAGCCGACCTAAGGCAGGGCAAGCCTACAGAGATACGCAGTATTTT.

The chain has TRBV5-6 and TRBJ2-5, with TRBD2 matching 7 bases. Trimming removed 1 base from V and 2 bases from J; junction bases left unmatched: 8. This CDR3 comprises 16 residues. The germline V gene encodes CDR1 SGHDT and CDR2 YYEEEE. The CDR3 loop reads CASSLPGTGGQETQYF. For the CDR3, the DNA is TGTGCCAGCAGCTTGCCCGGGACGGGAGGACAAGAGACCCAGTACTTC.